This T cell receptor beta chain came from a study of blood T cell repertoires in COVID-19. The overall study: Material from acute and convalescent COVID-19 was sourced from the United States, Italy and Spain.

Original methodology: Estimation of nucleated cell counts relied on the amplification of reference gene primers. TCRdb keeps only in-frame clones here, not all; method: immunoSEQ multiplex PCR. That table supplies the V and J calls and clone size; D and trimming were determined from the DNA. This sample yields approximately 56,000 clones, of which 81% are seen a single time; around a quarter belongs to the top ten. CDR3 size: 15 residues. V lost 1 base and J lost 4; bases outside the gene matches: 1. Per germline, CDR1 MGHRA and CDR2 YSYEKL. Patients in Seattle were enrolled during active infection, then followed longitudinally.

The sequenced sample was peripheral blood. This chain uses TRBV4-1 with TRBJ2-2, with 9 nucleotides matching TRBD1. The sequence was obtained from an elderly woman with COVID-19, enrolled during active disease. CDR3 in amino acids: CASSQATGGTGELFF. The CDR3 DNA is TGCGCCAGCAGCCAAGCGACAGGGGGCACCGGGGAGCTGTTTTTT.